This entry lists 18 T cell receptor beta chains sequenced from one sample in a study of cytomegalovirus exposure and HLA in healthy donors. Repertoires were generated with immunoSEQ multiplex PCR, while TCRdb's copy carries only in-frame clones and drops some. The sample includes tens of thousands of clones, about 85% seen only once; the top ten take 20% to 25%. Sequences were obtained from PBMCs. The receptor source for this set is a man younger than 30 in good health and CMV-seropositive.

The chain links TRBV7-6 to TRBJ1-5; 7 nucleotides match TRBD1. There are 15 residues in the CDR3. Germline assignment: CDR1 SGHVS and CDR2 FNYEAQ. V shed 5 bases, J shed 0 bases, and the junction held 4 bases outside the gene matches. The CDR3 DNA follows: TGTGCCAGCAGCCAGGGGGAATATAGCAATCAGCCCCAGCATTTT. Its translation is CASSQGEYSNQPQHF.

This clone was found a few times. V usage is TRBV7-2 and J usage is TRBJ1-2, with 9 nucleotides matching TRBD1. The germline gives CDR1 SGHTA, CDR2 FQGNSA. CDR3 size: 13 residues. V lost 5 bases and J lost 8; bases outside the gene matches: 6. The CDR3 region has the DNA TGTGCCAGCAGCCCGGGACAGGGTGGGGGCTACACCTTC. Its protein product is CASSPGQGGGYTF.

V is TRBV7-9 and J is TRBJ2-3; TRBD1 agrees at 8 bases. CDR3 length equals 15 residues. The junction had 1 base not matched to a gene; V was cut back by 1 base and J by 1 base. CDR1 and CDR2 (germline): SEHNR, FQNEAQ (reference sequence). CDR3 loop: CASSLEGQGTDTQYF. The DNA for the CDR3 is TGTGCCAGCAGCTTAGAGGGACAGGGCACAGATACGCAGTATTTT.

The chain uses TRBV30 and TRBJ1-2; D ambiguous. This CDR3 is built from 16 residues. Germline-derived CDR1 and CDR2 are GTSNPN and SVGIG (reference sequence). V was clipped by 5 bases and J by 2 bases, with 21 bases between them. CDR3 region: CAWAPLGPWENYGYTF. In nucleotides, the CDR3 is TGTGCCTGGGCCCCCCTCGGGCCCTGGGAGAACTATGGCTACACCTTC.

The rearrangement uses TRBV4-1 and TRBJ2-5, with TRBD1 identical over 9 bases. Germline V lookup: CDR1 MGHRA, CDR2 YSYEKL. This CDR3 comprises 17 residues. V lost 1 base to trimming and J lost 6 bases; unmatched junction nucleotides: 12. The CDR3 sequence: CASSQGSKGDRVQTQYF. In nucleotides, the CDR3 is TGCGCCAGCAGCCAAGGATCAAAGGGGGACAGGGTTCAGACCCAGTACTTC.

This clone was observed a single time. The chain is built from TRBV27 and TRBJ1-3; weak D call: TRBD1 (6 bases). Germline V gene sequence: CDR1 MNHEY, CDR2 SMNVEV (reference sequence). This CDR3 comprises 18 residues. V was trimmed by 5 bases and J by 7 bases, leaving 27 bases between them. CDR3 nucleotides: TGTGCCAGCAGTCGTACACATCTGGGGGCGGACAGAAGGAACACCATATATTTT. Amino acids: CASSRTHLGADRRNTIYF.

The CDR3 DNA is TGCGCCAGCAGCTTGGGCTTCGGGGACTACGAGCAGTACGTC. Amino acid sequence: CASSLGFGDYEQYV. The V call is TRBV5-1, the J call TRBJ2-7, with a tentative D call TRBD2 (5 bases). The germline gives CDR1 SGHRS, CDR2 YFSETQ. Trimming removed 0 bases at V and 3 bases at J, with 10 bases between. The CDR3 totals 14 residues.

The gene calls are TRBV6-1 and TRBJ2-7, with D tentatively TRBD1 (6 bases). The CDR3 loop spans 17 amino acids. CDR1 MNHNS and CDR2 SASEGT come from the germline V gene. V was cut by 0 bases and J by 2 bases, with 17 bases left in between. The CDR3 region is CASSEAYSGTITYEQYV. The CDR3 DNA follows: TGTGCCAGCAGTGAAGCGTACTCCGGGACAATCACCTACGAGCAGTACGTC.

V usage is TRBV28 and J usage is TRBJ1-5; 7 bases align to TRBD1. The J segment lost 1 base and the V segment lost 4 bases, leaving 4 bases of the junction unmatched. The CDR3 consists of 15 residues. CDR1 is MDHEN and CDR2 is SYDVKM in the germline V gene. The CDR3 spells CASSSGQTSNQPQHF. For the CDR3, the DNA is TGTGCCAGCAGTTCGGGACAGACGAGCAATCAGCCCCAGCATTTT.

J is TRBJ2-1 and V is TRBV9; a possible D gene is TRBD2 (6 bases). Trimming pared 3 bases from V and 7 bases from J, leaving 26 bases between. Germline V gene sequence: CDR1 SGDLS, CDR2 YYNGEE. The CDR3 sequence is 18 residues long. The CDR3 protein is CASSARAETSRAGNEQFF. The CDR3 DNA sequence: TGTGCCAGCAGCGCGCGAGCTGAGACTAGTAGGGCGGGGAATGAGCAGTTCTTC.

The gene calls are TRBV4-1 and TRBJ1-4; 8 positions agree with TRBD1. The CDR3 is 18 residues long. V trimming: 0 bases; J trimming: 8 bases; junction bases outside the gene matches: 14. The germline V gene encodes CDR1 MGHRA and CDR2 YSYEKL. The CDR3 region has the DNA TGCGCCAGCAGCCAAGACGCAGGGGGCGGATTTGAGGTGGAAAAACTGTTTTTT. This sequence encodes CASSQDAGGGFEVEKLFF.

The CDR3 DNA is TGCGCCAGCCGAAACTCCGATACGCAGTATTTT. Amino acids: CASRNSDTQYF. The chain employs TRBV5-1 and TRBJ2-3; D is uncertain. Per the germline V gene, CDR1 is SGHRS and CDR2 is YFSETQ. V was trimmed by 7 bases and J by 6 bases, leaving 9 bases between them. The CDR3 has 11 residues.

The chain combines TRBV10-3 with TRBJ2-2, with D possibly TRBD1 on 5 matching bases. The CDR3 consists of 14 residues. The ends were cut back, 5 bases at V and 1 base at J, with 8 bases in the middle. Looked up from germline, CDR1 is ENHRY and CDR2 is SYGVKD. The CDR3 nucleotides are TGTGCCATCAGTACAGGCGGGAACACCGGGGAGCTGTTTTTT. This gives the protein CAISTGGNTGELFF.

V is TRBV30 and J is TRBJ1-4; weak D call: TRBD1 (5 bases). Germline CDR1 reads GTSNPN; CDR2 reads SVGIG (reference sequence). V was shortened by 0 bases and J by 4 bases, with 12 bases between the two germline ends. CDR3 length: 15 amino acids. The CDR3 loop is CAWSVVGGGNEKLFF. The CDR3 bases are TGTGCCTGGAGTGTTGTTGGGGGGGGTAATGAAAAACTGTTTTTT.

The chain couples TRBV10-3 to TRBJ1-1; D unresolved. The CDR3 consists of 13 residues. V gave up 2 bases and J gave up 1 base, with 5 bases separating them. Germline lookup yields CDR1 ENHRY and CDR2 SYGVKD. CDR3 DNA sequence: TGTGCCATCAGTGAGCGGGAGAACACTGAAGCTTTCTTT. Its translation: CAISERENTEAFF.

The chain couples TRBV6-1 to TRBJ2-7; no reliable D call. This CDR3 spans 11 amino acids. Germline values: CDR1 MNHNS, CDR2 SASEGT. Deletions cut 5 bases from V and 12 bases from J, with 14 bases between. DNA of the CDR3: TGTGCCAGCAGTTACCCCCGGTTCTTGTACGTC. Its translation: CASSYPRFLYV.

CDR3: CASSMGWDRSPNEQFF. CDR3 DNA sequence: TGTGCCAGTAGTATGGGTTGGGACAGGAGTCCCAATGAGCAGTTCTTC. The gene calls are TRBV19 and TRBJ2-1; 8 nucleotides line up with TRBD1. Germline V CDR1 and CDR2: LNHDA, SQIVND (reference sequence). V lost 3 bases and J lost 6; bases outside the gene matches: 10. The CDR3 is made up of 16 amino acids.

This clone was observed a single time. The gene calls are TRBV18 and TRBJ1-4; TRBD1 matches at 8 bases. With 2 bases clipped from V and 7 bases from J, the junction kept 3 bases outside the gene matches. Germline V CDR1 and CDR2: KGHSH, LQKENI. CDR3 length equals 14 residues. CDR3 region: CASSPSRGPEKLFF. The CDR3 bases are TGTGCCAGCTCACCATCCAGGGGGCCTGAAAAACTGTTTTTT.